Ten or more counts support the clone carrying this TCR beta chain. Looked up from germline, CDR1 is DFQATT and CDR2 is SNEGSKA (reference sequence). Trimming removed 0 bases at V and 4 bases at J, with 16 bases between. The CDR3 is 15 amino acids. This specimen belongs to a study of T-cell reconstitution after alpha-beta-depleted transplantation in children. Preparing the TCRbeta library involved the use of unique molecular identifiers. TCRdb re-called the PCR reads through MiXCR, storing one row per CDR3 protein. The sample shows 100,000 or so distinct CDR3 sequences, 12% of them seen only once. The sequence was collected from a human donor who donated a stem cell graft to a child with inherited bone marrow failure. The sequencing here drew on PBMCs from the stem cell graft donor, taken from the stem cell graft. The rearrangement uses TRBV20-1 and TRBJ2-7, with D possibly TRBD1 on 5 matching bases. The CDR3 here is CSAREPQGIWYEQYF. As DNA, the CDR3 is TGCAGTGCTAGAGAGCCGCAGGGCATTTGGTACGAGCAGTACTTC.